The 21 T cell receptor beta chains below were found in one sample sequenced in a study of T-cell reconstitution after alpha-beta-depleted transplantation in children. Preparation of the TCRbeta library involved a method that used unique molecular identifiers. TCRdb reprocessed the PCR reads via MiXCR and lists one record per CDR3 protein. Among about 72,000 distinct CDR3 sequences, approximately 7.3% were seen once, and the ten largest hold around 2.6%. This material consisted of PBMCs from the stem cell graft donor, taken from the stem cell graft. The receptors were sampled from a human donor who donated a stem cell graft to a child with acute lymphoblastic leukemia.

A few counts support this clonotype. One junction end does not reproduce the germline sequence, and a read error may be involved. The V gene is TRBV12-3 or TRBV12-4, the J gene TRBJ2-5; 9 bases agree with TRBD1. CDR3 length: 16 amino acids. In DNA, the CDR3 is TGTGCTAGCAGTTTTACCGGGACAGGGTACCAAGAGACCCAGTACTTC. Translated: CASSFTGTGYQETQYF.

The genes are TRBV19 and TRBJ2-1, with 9 bases identical to TRBD2. V was pared by 5 bases and J by 10 bases, with 3 bases of the junction left unmatched. The CDR3 is made up of 12 amino acids. Germline values: CDR1 LNHDA, CDR2 SQIVND (reference sequence). In nucleotides, the CDR3 is TGTGCCAGTAGTTTAGGACTAGCGGAGCAGTTCTTC. This codes for CASSLGLAEQFF.

This clonotype has only a few counts. The CDR3 bases are TGCAGTGCTGTGGGACAGGGCGGGATAGGGAACACTGAAGCTTTCTTT. Residues: CSAVGQGGIGNTEAFF. The J gene is TRBJ1-1, the V gene TRBV20-1, with 9 bases lining up with TRBD1. The germline CDR1 and CDR2 sequences are DFQATT and SNEGSKA (reference sequence). Losses at the gene ends were 5 bases for V and 1 base for J; bases not matched to a gene: 11. The CDR3 sequence is 16 residues long.

This clonotype was recorded many times. The rearrangement links TRBV25-1 to TRBJ2-7; no clear D gene. From germline, CDR1 is MGHDK and CDR2 SYGVNS. The CDR3 contains 14 residues. Trimming removed 4 bases at V and 6 bases at J, with 16 bases between. The CDR3 nucleotides read TGTGCCAGCAGTGGCCCTGTCCCGTGGGGCGAGCAGTACTTC. Residues: CASSGPVPWGEQYF.

This sequence joins TRBV27 and TRBJ2-3, with TRBD1 as a possible D gene (6 bases). Germline V gene lookup returns CDR1 MNHEY and CDR2 SMNVEV (reference sequence). Trimming stripped 8 bases from V and 0 bases from J, with 18 bases between. The CDR3 is 16 amino acids. For the CDR3, the DNA is TGTGCCAGCCGACCTGAACAGGGCTCTAGCACAGATACGCAGTATTTT. This translates into CASRPEQGSSTDTQYF.

This clonotype occurred many times. This sequence joins TRBV6-5 and TRBJ1-2; D is unclear. V gave up 3 bases and J gave up 1 base, with 9 bases separating them. This CDR3 comprises 14 residues. Per the germline V gene, CDR1 is MNHEY and CDR2 is SVGAGI. The CDR3 coding sequence is TGTGCCAGCAGTTATAATACAGTTAACTATGGCTACACCTTC. Translated: CASSYNTVNYGYTF.

This clonotype has more than one count but fewer than ten. The chain links TRBV11-1 to TRBJ2-1; D not certain. The CDR3 contains 11 residues. Germline V CDR1 and CDR2: SGHAT, FQDESV (reference sequence). V was pared by 1 base and J by 10 bases, with 5 bases between. The CDR3: CASSLGYEQFF. CDR3 bases: TGTGCCAGCAGCTTAGGCTACGAGCAGTTCTTC.

The chain links TRBV7-8 to TRBJ2-3; D is uncertain. The CDR3 has 12 amino acids. V lost 1 base, J lost 6 bases, and 5 bases lay in between. In germline, CDR1 is SGHVS, CDR2 FQNEAQ. The CDR3 region is CASSLGLDTQYF. In DNA form, the CDR3 reads TGTGCCAGCAGCTTAGGCCTGGATACGCAGTATTTT.

This clonotype was detected many times. The rearrangement joins TRBV3-1 to TRBJ1-2; TRBD1 might be the D (6 bases). Germline CDR1 is LGHDT and CDR2 is YNNKEL (reference sequence). Trimming cost V 2 bases and J 1 base, with 8 bases left between them. The CDR3 covers 14 residues. The CDR3 region has the DNA TGTGCCAGCAGCCAAATACAGGGTAACTATGGCTACACCTTC. It translates to CASSQIQGNYGYTF.

This clonotype was observed many times. The V and J genes are TRBV2 and TRBJ1-5, with D unclear. This CDR3 is 14 amino acids long. The V end lost 6 bases, the J end lost 0 bases, and 9 bases lay between the germline ends. Germline CDR1 is SNHLY and CDR2 is FYNNEI. This chain's CDR3 is CASRPLISNQPQHF. CDR3 nucleotides: TGTGCCAGCAGGCCCTTGATTAGCAATCAGCCCCAGCATTTT.

This clonotype was counted ten times or more. This rearrangement joins TRBV24-1 to TRBJ2-3, with D unclear. V was shortened by 5 bases and J by 5 bases, with 10 bases between the two germline ends. This CDR3 spans 13 amino acids. Per the germline V gene, CDR1 is KGHDR and CDR2 is SFDVKD. Written as DNA, the CDR3 is TGTGCCACCAGTGTGCCCCCGCAAGATACGCAGTATTTT. This codes for CATSVPPQDTQYF.

This clonotype was counted many times. The chain has TRBV5-6 and TRBJ1-4, with 8 bases fitting TRBD1. CDR3 length: 15 residues. After removal of 4 bases from V and 4 bases from J, the junction contained 6 bases not matched to a gene. Looked up from germline, CDR1 is SGHDT and CDR2 is YYEEEE. The CDR3 region is CASSLRTGLNEKLFF. The CDR3 DNA reads as TGTGCCAGCAGCCTCCGGACAGGGCTTAATGAAAAACTGTTTTTT.

This clonotype was detected many times. V is TRBV28 and J is TRBJ2-1; D is ambiguous. This CDR3 spans 13 amino acids. From germline, CDR1 is MDHEN and CDR2 SYDVKM. Deletions cut 2 bases from V and 4 bases from J, with 6 bases between. CDR3 in amino acids: CASSLGGYNEQFF. In DNA form, the CDR3 reads TGTGCCAGCAGTTTAGGTGGTTACAATGAGCAGTTCTTC. The complete variable domain, with remaining parts taken from reference TRBV28 and TRBJ2-1, reads DVKVTQSSRYLVKRTGEKVFLECVQDMDHENMFWYRQDPGLGLRLIYFSYDVKMKEKGDIPEGYSVSREKKERFSLILESASTNQTSMYLCASSLGGYNEQFFGPGTRLTVL.

This clonotype was seen ten or more times. The gene calls are TRBV7-8 and TRBJ2-2; TRBD2 matches 10 bases. From germline, CDR1 is SGHVS and CDR2 FQNEAQ. The trim removed 3 bases at V and 0 bases at J, leaving 13 bases unmatched. The CDR3 spans 20 residues. The chain's CDR3 is CASSFSGTSVFNANTGELFF. The CDR3 DNA reads TGTGCCAGCAGCTTCTCCGGGACTAGCGTCTTCAACGCGAACACCGGGGAGCTGTTTTTT.

This clonotype was recorded at least ten times. An end of the junction differs from the germline gene, which may be a read error. V and J are TRBV7-6 and TRBJ2-2, with 8 bases that match TRBD2. CDR3 length equals 15 residues. Germline loops: CDR1 SGHVS, CDR2 FNYEAQ. CDR3 residues: CASCLAGGGTGELFF. The DNA of the CDR3 is TGTGCCAGCTGCTTGGCGGGGGGCGGTACCGGGGAGCTGTTTTTT.

This clonotype has ten or more counts. The J gene is TRBJ1-2, the V gene TRBV4-1; TRBD1 agrees at 9 bases. The V segment lost 0 bases and the J segment 5 bases; nucleotides outside the gene matches: 7. The CDR3 length is 16 residues. Germline V gene data show CDR1 as MGHRA and CDR2 as YSYEKL. The CDR3 protein is CASSQEGQGSWYGYTF. CDR3 DNA: TGCGCCAGCAGCCAAGAGGGACAGGGAAGTTGGTATGGCTACACCTTC.

There are many counts of this clonotype. V gene TRBV29-1 combines with J gene TRBJ2-2; TRBD1 matches at 8 bases. Trimming removed 1 base from V and 6 bases from J; junction bases left unmatched: 4. The CDR3 spans 14 residues. The germline V gene encodes CDR1 SQVTM and CDR2 ANQGSEA. The CDR3 DNA is TGCAGCGTTGAAGGTCAGGGGGCCGCCGGGGAGCTGTTTTTT. Its translation is CSVEGQGAAGELFF.

This clonotype was recorded at least ten times. The chain uses TRBV3-1 and TRBJ2-1; no clear D gene. CDR1 is LGHDT, CDR2 YNNKEL, per germline (reference sequence). V was shortened by 4 bases and J by 7 bases, with 5 bases between the two germline ends. The CDR3 has 11 amino acids. In DNA form, the CDR3 reads TGTGCCAGCAGCCGGAAGAATGAGCAGTTCTTC. This sequence encodes CASSRKNEQFF.

This clonotype was recorded at least ten times. The chain links TRBV7-8 to TRBJ1-5; D is perhaps TRBD1 (5 bases). This CDR3 has 15 residues. V was clipped by 1 base and J by 7 bases, with 14 bases between them. From germline, CDR1 is SGHVS and CDR2 FQNEAQ. This CDR3 reads CASSLGQGGVQPQHF. As DNA, the CDR3 is TGTGCCAGCAGCTTAGGGCAGGGTGGGGTCCAGCCCCAGCATTTT.

This clonotype has a handful of counts. The chain links TRBV7-9 to TRBJ1-1; D gene ambiguous. The germline V gene encodes CDR1 SEHNR and CDR2 FQNEAQ (reference sequence). Trimming removed 2 bases at V and 6 bases at J, with 16 bases between. The CDR3 loop spans 15 amino acids. The CDR3 region has the DNA TGTGCCAGCAGCTTAAAGTCCTCACGGGAACCTGAAGCTTTCTTT. It is translated as CASSLKSSREPEAFF. The complete variable domain, with remaining parts taken from reference TRBV7-9 and TRBJ1-1, reads DTGVSQNPRHKITKRGQNVTFRCDPISEHNRLYWYRQTLGQGPEFLTYFQNEAQLEKSRLLSDRFSAERPKGSFSTLEIQRTEQGDSAMYLCASSLKSSREPEAFFGQGTRLTVV.

This clonotype was found many times. J is TRBJ2-2 and V is TRBV3-1; 8 nucleotides match TRBD2. Trimming took 3 bases from V and 4 from J; bases not matched to a gene: 7. CDR1 LGHDT and CDR2 YNNKEL come from the germline V gene (reference sequence). The CDR3 spans 16 residues. CDR3 in amino acids: CASSHLSGGITGELFF. As DNA, the CDR3 is TGTGCCAGCAGCCATCTCAGCGGGGGTATCACCGGGGAGCTGTTTTTT.